This T cell receptor beta chain comes out of a study of blood T cell repertoires in COVID-19. Some clones are missing from TCRdb's copy, which holds only in-frame ones; the method was immunoSEQ multiplex PCR. The sample contains some 250,000 clones, roughly 81% of which appear only once. V lost 8 bases and J lost 3, with 19 bases in between. The length of the CDR3 is 15 residues. CDR1 SEHNR and CDR2 FQNEAQ come from the germline V gene (reference sequence). This clone turned up a few times. This TCR was sampled from a woman aged 80 or older with COVID-19, enrolled during active disease. The material sequenced was peripheral blood. V and J are TRBV7-9 and TRBJ2-5; D is perhaps TRBD2 (6 bases). The CDR3 DNA follows: TGTGCCAGCGGTCGCGGGGAGACGTTAAAAGAGACCCAGTACTTC. This codes for CASGRGETLKETQYF.